This T cell receptor beta chain was sequenced during a study of Ad26.COV2.S vaccination and SARS-CoV-2 variants. Study-wide context: Ad26.COV2.S, an intramuscular injection, was given once or twice 56 days apart. The study, taken as a whole, reports: Marked by substantial breadth, spike-specific CD8+ and CD4+ T cell responses were reportedly seen after vaccination. Total responses of T cells may have been underestimated by the analyses of TCR breadth and depth.

Method: immunoSEQ multiplex PCR; TCRdb's copy keeps in-frame clones and lacks some. The table lists fewer than 500,000 clones, more than 80% of them singletons. About this clone: The antigen remains unidentified.

The treatment denotes: approximately 18 received Ad26.COV2.S at low or high dose, single or two shots; about 5 received placebo; per-sample allocation not given. Sampling happened 63 days after the first vaccine or placebo injection. Boston hosted the donor, who was an adult aged 18-55 years. The TCR sequence derives from a person aged 18-60 years who received the Ad26.COV2.S COVID-19 vaccine or a placebo. The sequences come from peripheral blood, collected in a trial of Ad26.COV2.S vaccine versus placebo.

The CDR3, as DNA: TGCGCCAGCAGACCGGGACAGGGGACCTACGAGCAGTACTTC. Translating it yields CASRPGQGTYEQYF. The chain combines TRBV10-2 with TRBJ2-7, with TRBD1 identical over 10 bases. V shed 6 bases, J shed 2 bases, and the junction held 4 bases outside the gene matches. CDR3 length: 14 residues. The germline V gene encodes CDR1 WSHSY and CDR2 SAAADI.